One and the same sample provided the 2 T cell receptor beta chains below, sequenced in a study of human T cells and chemical hapten exposure. Time point indicated: pre-sensitization, week 0. The treatment: therapeutic diphenylcyclopropenone sensitization with weekly scalp DPC. TCRdb re-called the RACE reads through MiXCR, storing one row per CDR3 protein. The data contain fewer than 300,000 distinct CDR3 sequences, 7% to 10% of them singletons. The sequences come from whole blood, collected in connection with sensitization to the hapten diphenylcyclopropenone (DPC). The receptors derive from a woman aged 40 to 50 with alopecia areata. Some clones in this sample may be carry-over from other donors' samples.

The chain recombines TRBV6-6 with TRBJ2-1; TRBD2 aligns across 15 bases. The length of the CDR3 is 16 residues. Germline V gives CDR1 MNHNY, CDR2 SVGAGI (reference sequence). With 7 bases clipped from V and 7 bases from J, the junction kept 8 bases outside the gene matches. The chain's CDR3 is CASTGPGLAGGNEQFF. Here the CDR3 DNA reads TGTGCCAGCACGGGTCCGGGACTAGCGGGAGGAAATGAGCAGTTCTTC.

The sample holds a few counts of this clonotype. CDR3 coding DNA: TGTGCCAGCAGTCTACCTATTGGACTAGCAGGGACCCAGTACTTC. Protein product: CASSLPIGLAGTQYF. The chain recombines TRBV6-2 or TRBV6-3 with TRBJ2-5; TRBD2 matches 8 bases. CDR1 and CDR2 from the germline V gene are MNHEY and SVGEGT. The CDR3 has 15 residues. V was pared by 5 bases and J by 7 bases, with 12 bases of the junction left unmatched.